This TCR beta chain was sequenced in a study of T cell repertoires in cytomegalovirus infection. Overall study context: Alongside well-studied HLA-B-restricted CMV epitopes, recently identified HLA-C-restricted CMV epitopes were also used. Study-level findings and limits: The ex vivo response showed dominance by HLA-C-restricted CMV-specific TCR beta clonotypes.

To note about this clonotype: The antigen is undetermined.

TCRdb redid the calling of the reads with MiXCR, one entry per CDR3 protein. The sample yields 750,000 to 950,000 distinct CDR3 sequences, roughly 29% seen once. The TCR sequence derives from a human donor in good health (CMV status not recorded). Some clones in this sample may be carry-over from other donors' samples. The sequenced sample was cultured CD8+ T cells from PBMCs, obtained from culture after CMV antigen stimulation.

The CDR3 reads CALPRQGAGRYEQYF. For the CDR3, the DNA is TGTGCCCTCCCCCGGCAGGGGGCGGGTAGGTACGAGCAGTACTTC. The chain uses TRBV4-2 and TRBJ2-7, with 8 positions matching TRBD1. The V and J ends lost 11 bases and 4 bases, in that order; junction bases with no gene match: 16. CDR1 and CDR2 from the germline V gene are LGHNA and YNFKEQ. The CDR3 contains 15 residues.